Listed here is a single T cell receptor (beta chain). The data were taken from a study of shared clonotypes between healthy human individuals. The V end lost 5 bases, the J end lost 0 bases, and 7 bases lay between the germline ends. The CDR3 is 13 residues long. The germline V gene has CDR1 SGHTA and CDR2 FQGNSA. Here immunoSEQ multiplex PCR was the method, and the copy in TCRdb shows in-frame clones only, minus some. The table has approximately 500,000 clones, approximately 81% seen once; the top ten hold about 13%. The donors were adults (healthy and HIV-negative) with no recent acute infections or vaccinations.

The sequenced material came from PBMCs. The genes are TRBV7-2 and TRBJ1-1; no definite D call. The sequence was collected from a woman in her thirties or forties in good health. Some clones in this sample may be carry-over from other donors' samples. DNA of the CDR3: TGTGCCAGCAGCCGTCGCGTGAACACTGAAGCTTTCTTT. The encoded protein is CASSRRVNTEAFF.